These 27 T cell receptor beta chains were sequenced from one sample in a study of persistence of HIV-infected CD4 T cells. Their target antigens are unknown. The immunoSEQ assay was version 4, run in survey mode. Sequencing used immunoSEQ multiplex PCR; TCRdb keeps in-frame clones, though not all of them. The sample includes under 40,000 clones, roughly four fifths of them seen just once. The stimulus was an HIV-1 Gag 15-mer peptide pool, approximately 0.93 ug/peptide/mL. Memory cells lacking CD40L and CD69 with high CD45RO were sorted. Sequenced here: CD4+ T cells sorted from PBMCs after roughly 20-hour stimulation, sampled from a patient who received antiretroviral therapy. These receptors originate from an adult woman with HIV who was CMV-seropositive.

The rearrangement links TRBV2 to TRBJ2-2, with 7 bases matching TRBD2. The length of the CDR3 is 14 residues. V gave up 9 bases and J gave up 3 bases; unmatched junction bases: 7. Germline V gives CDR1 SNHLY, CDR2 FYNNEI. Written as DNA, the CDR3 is TGTGCCAGTTGGCGGGAGCGGGACACCGGGGAGCTGTTTTTT. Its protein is CASWRERDTGELFF.

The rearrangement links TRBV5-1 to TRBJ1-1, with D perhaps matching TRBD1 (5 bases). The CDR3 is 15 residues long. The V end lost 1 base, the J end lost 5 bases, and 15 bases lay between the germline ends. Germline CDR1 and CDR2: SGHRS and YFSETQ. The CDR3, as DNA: TGCGCCAGCAGCTTGCAGGCGGGGCGAGTTACTGAAGCTTTCTTT. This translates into CASSLQAGRVTEAFF.

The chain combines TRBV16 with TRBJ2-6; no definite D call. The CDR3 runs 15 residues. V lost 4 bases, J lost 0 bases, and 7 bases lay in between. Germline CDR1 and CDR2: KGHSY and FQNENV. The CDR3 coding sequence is TGTGCCAGCAGCCCGCAATACTCTGGGGCCAACGTCCTGACTTTC. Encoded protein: CASSPQYSGANVLTF.

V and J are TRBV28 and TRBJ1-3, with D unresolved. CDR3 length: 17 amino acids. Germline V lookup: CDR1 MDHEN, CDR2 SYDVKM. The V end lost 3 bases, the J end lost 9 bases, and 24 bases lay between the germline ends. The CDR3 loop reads CASSFDLGSLGVSTIYF. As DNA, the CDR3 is TGTGCCAGCAGTTTCGATCTTGGGTCCCTCGGGGTTAGCACCATATATTTT.

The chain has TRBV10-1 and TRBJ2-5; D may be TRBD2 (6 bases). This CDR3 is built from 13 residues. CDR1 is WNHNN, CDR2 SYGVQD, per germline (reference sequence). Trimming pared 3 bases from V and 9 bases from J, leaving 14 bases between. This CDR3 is CASSDPAGGAQYF. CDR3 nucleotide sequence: TGCGCCAGCAGTGATCCGGCTGGCGGGGCCCAGTACTTC.

The CDR3 sequence: CASSVVGARTPPGEQYF. The CDR3, as DNA: TGTGCCAGCAGCGTAGTTGGGGCGCGGACACCTCCAGGGGAGCAGTACTTC. The chain employs TRBV9 and TRBJ2-7, with D perhaps matching TRBD1 (5 bases). The germline V gene has CDR1 SGDLS and CDR2 YYNGEE. The CDR3 length is 17 residues. Trimming left V 0 bases short and J 7 bases short, with 23 bases between.

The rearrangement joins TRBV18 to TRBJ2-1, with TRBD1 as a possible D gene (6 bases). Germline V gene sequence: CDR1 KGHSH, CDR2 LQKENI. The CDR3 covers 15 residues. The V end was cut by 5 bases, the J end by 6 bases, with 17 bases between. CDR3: CASSAYRVGINEQFF. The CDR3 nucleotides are TGTGCCAGCTCAGCCTACAGGGTTGGGATCAATGAGCAGTTCTTC.

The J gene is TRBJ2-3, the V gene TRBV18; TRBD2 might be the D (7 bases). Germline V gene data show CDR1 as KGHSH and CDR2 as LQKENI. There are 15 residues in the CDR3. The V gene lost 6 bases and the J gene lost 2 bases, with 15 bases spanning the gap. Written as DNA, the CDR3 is TGTGCCAGCTCTCCAAGGGGGGGAGCCACAGATACGCAGTATTTT. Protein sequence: CASSPRGGATDTQYF.

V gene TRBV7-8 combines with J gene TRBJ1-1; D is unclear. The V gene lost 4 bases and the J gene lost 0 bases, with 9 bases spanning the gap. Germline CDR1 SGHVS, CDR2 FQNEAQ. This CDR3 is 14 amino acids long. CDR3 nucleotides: TGTGCCAGCAGCTCCCTAGCAGTGAACACTGAAGCTTTCTTT. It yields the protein CASSSLAVNTEAFF.

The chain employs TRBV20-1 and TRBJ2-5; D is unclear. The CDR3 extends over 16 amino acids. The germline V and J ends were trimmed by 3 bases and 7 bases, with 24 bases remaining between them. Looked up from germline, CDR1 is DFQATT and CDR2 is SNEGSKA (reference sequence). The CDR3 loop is CSASGPLVSTVGTQYF. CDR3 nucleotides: TGCAGTGCTAGTGGCCCTCTAGTTTCCACGGTCGGGACCCAGTACTTC.

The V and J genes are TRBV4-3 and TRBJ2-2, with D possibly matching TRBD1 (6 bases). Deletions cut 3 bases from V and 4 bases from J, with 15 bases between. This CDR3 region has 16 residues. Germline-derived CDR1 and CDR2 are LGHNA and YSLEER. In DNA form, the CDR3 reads TGCGCCAGCAGCCAGGAAGGGGGAAGGGGCACCGGGGAGCTGTTTTTT. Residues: CASSQEGGRGTGELFF.

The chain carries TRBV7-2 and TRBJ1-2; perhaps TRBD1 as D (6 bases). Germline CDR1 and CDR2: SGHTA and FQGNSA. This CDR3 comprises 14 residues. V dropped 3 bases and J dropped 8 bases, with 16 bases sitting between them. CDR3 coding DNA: TGTGCCAGCAGCTTGAGTGGGGGCTTAAGCGGCTACACCTTC. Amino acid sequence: CASSLSGGLSGYTF.

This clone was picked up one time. CDR3 DNA sequence: TGTGCCAGTAGTAAAGGGCAGGGGTTCGCTGAAGCTTTCTTT. This translates into CASSKGQGFAEAFF. The chain has TRBV19 and TRBJ1-1; D is perhaps TRBD1 (6 bases). Germline lookup yields CDR1 LNHDA and CDR2 SQIVND (reference sequence). Between the trimmed V and J ends, which lost 4 bases and 6 bases, there was a span of 15 bases. This CDR3 is 14 amino acids long.

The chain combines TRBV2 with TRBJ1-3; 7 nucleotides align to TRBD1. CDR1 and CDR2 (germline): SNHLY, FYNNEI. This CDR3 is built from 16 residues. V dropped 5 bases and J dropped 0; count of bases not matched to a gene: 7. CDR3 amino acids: CASSPRGKISGNTIYF. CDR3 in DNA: TGTGCCAGCAGTCCCAGGGGGAAAATCTCTGGAAACACCATATATTTT. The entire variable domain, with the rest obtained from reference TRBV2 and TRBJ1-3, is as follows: EPEVTQTPSHQVTQMGQEVILRCVPISNHLYFYWYRQILGQKVEFLVSFYNNEISEKSEIFDDQFSVERPDGSNFTLKIRSTKLEDSAMYFCASSPRGKISGNTIYFGEGSWLTVV.

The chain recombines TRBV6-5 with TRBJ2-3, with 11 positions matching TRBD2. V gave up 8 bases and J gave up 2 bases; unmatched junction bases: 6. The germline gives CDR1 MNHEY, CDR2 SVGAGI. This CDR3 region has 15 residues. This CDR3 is CASEVGLAATDTQYF. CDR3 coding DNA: TGTGCCAGCGAAGTGGGACTAGCGGCCACAGATACGCAGTATTTT.

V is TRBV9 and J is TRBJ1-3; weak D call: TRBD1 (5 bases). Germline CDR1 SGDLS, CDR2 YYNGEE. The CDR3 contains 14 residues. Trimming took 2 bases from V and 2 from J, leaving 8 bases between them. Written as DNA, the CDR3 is TGTGCCAGCAGCGTTCAGGGACCTGGAAACACCATATATTTT. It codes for CASSVQGPGNTIYF.

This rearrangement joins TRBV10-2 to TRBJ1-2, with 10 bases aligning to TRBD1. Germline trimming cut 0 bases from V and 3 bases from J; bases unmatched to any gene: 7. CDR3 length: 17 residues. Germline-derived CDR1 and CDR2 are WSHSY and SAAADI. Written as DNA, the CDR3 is TGCGCCAGCAGTGAGTCGCGAGACAGGGGGCTGTACTATGGCTACACCTTC. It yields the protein CASSESRDRGLYYGYTF.

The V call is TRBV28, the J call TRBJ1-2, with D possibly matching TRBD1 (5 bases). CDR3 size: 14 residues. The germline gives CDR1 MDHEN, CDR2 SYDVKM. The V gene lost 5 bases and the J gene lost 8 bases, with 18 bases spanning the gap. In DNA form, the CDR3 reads TGTGCCAGCAGTCCCCCTGACAGTCTGAGGGGCTACACCTTC. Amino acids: CASSPPDSLRGYTF.

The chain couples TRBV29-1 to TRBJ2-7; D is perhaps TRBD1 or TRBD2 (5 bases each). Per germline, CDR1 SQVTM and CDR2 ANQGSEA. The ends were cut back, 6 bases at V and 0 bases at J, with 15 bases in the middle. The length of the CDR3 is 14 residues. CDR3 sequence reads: CSVAGTDSSYEQYF. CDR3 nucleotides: TGCAGCGTCGCCGGGACGGATAGCTCCTACGAGCAGTACTTC.

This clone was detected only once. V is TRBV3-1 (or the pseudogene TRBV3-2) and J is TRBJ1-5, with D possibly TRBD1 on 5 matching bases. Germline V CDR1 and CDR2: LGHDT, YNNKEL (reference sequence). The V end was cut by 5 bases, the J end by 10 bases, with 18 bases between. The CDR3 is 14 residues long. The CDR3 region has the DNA TGTGCCAGCAGCTCGGGACCTCTATGGGGCCCCCAGCATTTT. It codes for CASSSGPLWGPQHF.

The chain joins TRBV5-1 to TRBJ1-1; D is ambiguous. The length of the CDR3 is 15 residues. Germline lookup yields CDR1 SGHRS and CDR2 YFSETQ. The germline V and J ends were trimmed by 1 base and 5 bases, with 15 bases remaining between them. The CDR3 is CASSLTGLGGTEAFF. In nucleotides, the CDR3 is TGCGCCAGCAGCTTGACCGGACTGGGAGGGACTGAAGCTTTCTTT.

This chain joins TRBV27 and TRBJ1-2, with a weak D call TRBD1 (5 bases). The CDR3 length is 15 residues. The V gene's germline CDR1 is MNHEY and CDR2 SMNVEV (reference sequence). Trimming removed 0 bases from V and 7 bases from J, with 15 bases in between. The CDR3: CASSLSGVSSSGYTF. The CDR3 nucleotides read TGTGCCAGCAGTTTATCGGGGGTTTCTAGTTCTGGCTACACCTTC.

CDR3 nucleotide sequence: TGTGCCACCTCGAAGGGGGCGCGGGTCAATGAGCAGTTCTTC. Translation: CATSKGARVNEQFF. The chain is built from TRBV24-1 and TRBJ2-1; 7 nucleotides align to TRBD1. This CDR3 has 14 residues. CDR1 and CDR2 (germline): KGHDR, SFDVKD. J was trimmed by 6 bases and V by 9 bases; bases with no gene match: 10.

The CDR3 DNA reads TGTGCCAGCAGCCAGTGGTCTGCGACTGAAGCTTTCTTT. Protein product: CASSQWSATEAFF. This rearrangement joins TRBV7-3 to TRBJ1-1; no clear D. The CDR3 has 13 amino acids. Trimming left V 5 bases short and J 5 bases short, with 12 bases between. Germline lookup yields CDR1 SGHTA and CDR2 FQGTGA.

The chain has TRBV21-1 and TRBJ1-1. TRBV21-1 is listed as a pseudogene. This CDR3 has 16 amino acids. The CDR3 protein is CASSPINSEGDTEAFF. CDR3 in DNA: TGTGCCAGCAGCCCTATAAACAGTGAGGGCGACACTGAAGCTTTCTTT.

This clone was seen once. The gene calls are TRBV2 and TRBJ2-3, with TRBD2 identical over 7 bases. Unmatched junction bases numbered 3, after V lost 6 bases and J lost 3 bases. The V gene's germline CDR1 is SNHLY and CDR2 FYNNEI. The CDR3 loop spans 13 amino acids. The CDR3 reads CASSGGRTDTQYF. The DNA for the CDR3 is TGTGCCAGCAGCGGCGGGAGAACAGATACGCAGTATTTT.

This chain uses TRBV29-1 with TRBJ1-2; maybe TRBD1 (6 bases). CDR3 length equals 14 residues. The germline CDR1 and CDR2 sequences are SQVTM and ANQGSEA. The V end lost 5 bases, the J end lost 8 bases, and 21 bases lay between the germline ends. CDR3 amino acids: CSVIEARGASGYTF. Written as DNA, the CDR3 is TGCAGCGTTATTGAAGCTCGGGGGGCCTCCGGCTACACCTTC.